This T cell receptor beta chain derives from a study of T cells in Graves' hyperthyroidism and ophthalmopathy. TCR beta CDR3 regions were amplified from RNA. The HTBI set primed first-round TCR CDR3 RT-PCR. MiXCR, run by TCRdb on the multiplex PCR reads, gives a single entry per CDR3 protein. The sample includes roughly 100,000 distinct CDR3 sequences, around 52% seen only once; the top ten take roughly 26%. This clonotype was seen many times. Material: blood. The TCR sequence derives from a woman aged 40 to 49 with Graves' hyperthyroidism.

The CDR3 region has the DNA TGCAGTGCTAGGGAGAGGGTCAGGATCGGAGCTTTCTTT. Translated: CSARERVRIGAFF. The chain links TRBV20-1 to TRBJ1-1, with unresolved D. The V end lost 3 bases, the J end lost 10 bases, and 18 bases lay between the germline ends. Germline CDR1 is DFQATT and CDR2 is SNEGSKA (reference sequence). The CDR3 is 13 amino acids.